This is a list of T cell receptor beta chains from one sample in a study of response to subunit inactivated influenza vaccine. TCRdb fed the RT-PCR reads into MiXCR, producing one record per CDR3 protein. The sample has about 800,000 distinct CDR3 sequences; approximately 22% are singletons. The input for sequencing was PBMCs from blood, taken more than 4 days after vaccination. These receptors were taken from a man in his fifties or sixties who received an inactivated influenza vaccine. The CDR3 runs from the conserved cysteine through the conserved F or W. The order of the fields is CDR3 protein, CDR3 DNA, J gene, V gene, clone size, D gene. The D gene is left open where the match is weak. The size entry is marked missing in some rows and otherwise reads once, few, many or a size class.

cdr3_aa: CATSDFGQSGYTF; cdr3_nt: TGTGCCACCAGTGATTTTGGACAGTCTGGCTACACCTTC; j_call: TRBJ1-2; v_call: TRBV24-1; clone_size: NA; d_call: NA
cdr3_aa: CSARESGRDNEQFF; cdr3_nt: TGCAGTGCTAGAGAAAGCGGGAGGGATAATGAGCAGTTCTTC; j_call: TRBJ2-1; v_call: TRBV20-1; clone_size: NA; d_call: TRBD2
cdr3_aa: CATSDPGRSSYNEQFF; cdr3_nt: TGTGCCACCAGTGATCCAGGCAGGAGCTCCTACAATGAGCAGTTCTTC; j_call: TRBJ2-1; v_call: TRBV24-1; clone_size: NA; d_call: NA
cdr3_aa: CASSIVNEQFF; cdr3_nt: TGTGCCAGCTCAATAGTGAATGAGCAGTTCTTC; j_call: TRBJ2-1; v_call: TRBV6-2/TRBV6-3; clone_size: few; d_call: NA
cdr3_aa: CASTTGRTEAFF; cdr3_nt: TGTGCCAGCACCACCGGACGCACTGAAGCTTTCTTT; j_call: TRBJ1-1; v_call: TRBV6-5; clone_size: NA; d_call: NA
cdr3_aa: CASTSDRGSPLHF; cdr3_nt: TGTGCCAGCACCTCGGACAGGGGTTCACCCCTCCACTTT; j_call: TRBJ1-6; v_call: TRBV12-3/TRBV12-4; clone_size: few; d_call: TRBD1
cdr3_aa: CSASAMSGGVVSTQYF; cdr3_nt: TGCAGTGCTAGTGCTATGAGCGGGGGAGTGGTTAGTACGCAGTATTTT; j_call: TRBJ2-3; v_call: TRBV20-1; clone_size: few; d_call: TRBD2
cdr3_aa: CASSEELSSNEQFF; cdr3_nt: TGTGCCAGCAGTGAGGAACTCTCTTCCAATGAGCAGTTCTTC; j_call: TRBJ2-1; v_call: TRBV2; clone_size: many; d_call: NA
cdr3_aa: CASSFTSGVGELFF; cdr3_nt: TGTGCCAGCAGCTTTACTAGCGGGGTTGGGGAGCTGTTTTTT; j_call: TRBJ2-2; v_call: TRBV7-2; clone_size: NA; d_call: TRBD2
cdr3_aa: CASSLSGFGAQHF; cdr3_nt: TGTGCCAGCAGTCTGTCAGGGTTTGGGGCCCAGCATTTT; j_call: TRBJ1-5; v_call: TRBV12-3/TRBV12-4; clone_size: many; d_call: NA
cdr3_aa: CASSGTTGDDTQYF; cdr3_nt: TGTGCCAGCAGCGGCACGACAGGGGACGATACGCAGTATTTT; j_call: TRBJ2-3; v_call: TRBV7-9; clone_size: few; d_call: TRBD1
cdr3_aa: CASSSPRLAGGVDTQYF; cdr3_nt: TGTGCCAGCAGTTCTCCCAGACTAGCGGGAGGGGTAGATACGCAGTATTTT; j_call: TRBJ2-3; v_call: TRBV6-5; clone_size: NA; d_call: TRBD2
cdr3_aa: CASSSHTPPSTDTQYF; cdr3_nt: TGTGCCAGCAGTTCCCACACACCTCCTAGCACAGATACGCAGTATTTT; j_call: TRBJ2-3; v_call: TRBV28; clone_size: NA; d_call: NA
cdr3_aa: CASRRGGTANYGYTF; cdr3_nt: TGTGCCAGCAGACGTGGCGGGACCGCGAACTATGGCTACACCTTC; j_call: TRBJ1-2; v_call: TRBV6-2/TRBV6-3; clone_size: NA; d_call: NA
cdr3_aa: CASSTGQYYNEQFF; cdr3_nt: TGCGCCAGCAGCACCGGACAGTATTACAATGAGCAGTTCTTC; j_call: TRBJ2-1; v_call: TRBV5-1; clone_size: few; d_call: NA
cdr3_aa: CASSLPAGGLYF; cdr3_nt: TGTGCCAGCAGTTTACCAGCGGGGGGGCTGTATTTT; j_call: TRBJ2-3; v_call: TRBV27; clone_size: NA; d_call: TRBD2
cdr3_aa: CATSVAADTQYF; cdr3_nt: TGTGCCACCAGTGTTGCGGCGGATACGCAGTATTTT; j_call: TRBJ2-3; v_call: TRBV24-1; clone_size: few; d_call: NA
cdr3_aa: CASSLARSPYEQYF; cdr3_nt: TGCGCCAGCAGCTTGGCCAGGAGCCCCTACGAGCAGTACTTC; j_call: TRBJ2-7; v_call: TRBV5-1; clone_size: few; d_call: NA
cdr3_aa: CSVEGSGAKLNEQFF; cdr3_nt: TGCAGCGTTGAGGGCTCGGGCGCCAAACTTAATGAGCAGTTCTTC; j_call: TRBJ2-1; v_call: TRBV29-1; clone_size: many; d_call: NA
cdr3_aa: CASSQTSGRYDEQFF; cdr3_nt: TGTGCCAGCAGTCAGACTAGCGGGAGGTATGATGAGCAGTTCTTC; j_call: TRBJ2-1; v_call: TRBV7-9; clone_size: NA; d_call: TRBD2
cdr3_aa: CASSEIVGNEQFF; cdr3_nt: TGTGCCAGCAGCGAGATAGTGGGTAATGAGCAGTTCTTC; j_call: TRBJ2-1; v_call: TRBV11-2; clone_size: NA; d_call: NA
cdr3_aa: CASSSGTSNSYEQYF; cdr3_nt: TGCGCCAGCAGCTCCGGGACTTCTAACTCCTACGAGCAGTACTTC; j_call: TRBJ2-7; v_call: TRBV5-1; clone_size: few; d_call: NA
cdr3_aa: CAIEDSRSHEQYF; cdr3_nt: TGTGCCATCGAGGACAGCCGTTCTCACGAGCAGTACTTC; j_call: TRBJ2-7; v_call: TRBV10-3; clone_size: few; d_call: NA
cdr3_aa: CASSLAVDLGDTQYF; cdr3_nt: TGCGCCAGCAGCTTGGCCGTTGACCTGGGAGATACGCAGTATTTT; j_call: TRBJ2-3; v_call: TRBV5-1; clone_size: NA; d_call: NA
cdr3_aa: CASSLGGPNYEQYF; cdr3_nt: TGCGCCAGCAGCTTGGGGGGGCCCAACTACGAGCAGTACTTC; j_call: TRBJ2-7; v_call: TRBV5-1; clone_size: few; d_call: NA
cdr3_aa: CSARDGSGDNYEQYF; cdr3_nt: TGCAGTGCTAGAGATGGTAGCGGGGACAACTACGAGCAGTACTTC; j_call: TRBJ2-7; v_call: TRBV20-1; clone_size: NA; d_call: TRBD2